These T cell receptor beta chains were read from a single sample in a study of long-term antiretroviral therapy in people with HIV. Produced via immunoSEQ multiplex PCR; TCRdb's table is partial and in-frame only. The sample shows more than 35,000 clones, roughly 95% of them seen only once. The sequences come from unsorted PBMCs, collected 3.7 years after starting antiretroviral therapy. These TCRs come from a woman in her forties or fifties with HIV. The CDR3 runs from the conserved cysteine through the conserved F or W. A D gene is named only where the DNA matches it firmly. Where a row states a size, it is once, few, many or the class of an expanded clone; other rows omit it.

.	TRBV6-5	TRBJ1-5	TRBD1	TGTGCCAGCAGCCCATCAGACAGGGACCAGCCCCAGCATTTT	CASSPSDRDQPQHF
.	TRBV6-1	TRBJ2-3	.	TGTGCCAGCAGACCCCGGGACACGGAAGATACGCAGTATTTT	CASRPRDTEDTQYF
.	TRBV25-1	TRBJ2-7	TRBD2	TGTGCCAGCAGGGTTAGCGGGGCATCGACCGAGCAGTACTTC	CASRVSGASTEQYF
.	TRBV15	TRBJ1-1	.	TGTGCCACCAGCAGAGATGAAGCGACAGTTAACACTGAAGCTTTCTTT	CATSRDEATVNTEAFF
once	TRBV7-8	TRBJ2-7	.	TGTGCCAGCAGCTTCTCGACTAGGACAGTCGACGAGCAGTACTTC	CASSFSTRTVDEQYF
.	TRBV6-1	TRBJ1-2	TRBD1	TGTGCCAGCAGTGCGACAGGGGACTATGGCTACACCTTC	CASSATGDYGYTF
.	TRBV5-8	TRBJ1-6	.	TGTGCCAGCAGCTTTGTGGGTAGATCCTATAATTCACCCCTCCACTTT	CASSFVGRSYNSPLHF
.	TRBV28	TRBJ1-6	TRBD1	TGTGCCAGCAGTTTCCGGGACAGAGATAATTCACCCCTCCACTTT	CASSFRDRDNSPLHF
.	TRBV6-5	TRBJ1-2	.	TGTGCCAGCAGTTCAGGTGGAAACCTTCATGGCTACACCTTC	CASSSGGNLHGYTF
.	TRBV5-5	TRBJ1-1	.	TGTGCCAGCAGCTTGAGGGGAAACACTGAAGCTTTCTTT	CASSLRGNTEAFF
once	TRBV29-1	TRBJ1-2	.	TGCAGCGGTCGCGGGACGACGGGTGGCTACACCTTC	CSGRGTTGGYTF
.	TRBV19	TRBJ1-1	.	TGTGCCAGTAGGCGAGGGGGAGCCACTGAAGCTTTCTTT	CASRRGGATEAFF
.	TRBV5-5	TRBJ1-3	.	TGTGCCAGCCCCCGGTTTCCGGACATCTCTGGAAACACCATATATTTT	CASPRFPDISGNTIYF
.	TRBV4-3	TRBJ1-1	TRBD1	TGCGCCAGCAGCCAAGATCTTATGTCGGGACAGGGTCTAGCTTTCTTT	CASSQDLMSGQGLAFF
.	TRBV5-5	TRBJ2-5	.	TGTGCCAGCAGCTTGGTGGGGGCGCCCCGAGAGACCCAGTACTTC	CASSLVGAPRETQYF
.	TRBV19	TRBJ1-2	.	TGTGCCAGTAGTGCGAGCGGCATAGGCTACACCTTC	CASSASGIGYTF
.	TRBV11-2	TRBJ1-5	.	TGTGCCAGCAGCTTAGGACAGTTGCAGCCCCAGCATTTT	CASSLGQLQPQHF
.	TRBV4-1	TRBJ2-7	.	TGCGCCAGCAGCCCGGGTCATATCCCTTACGAGCAGTACTTC	CASSPGHIPYEQYF
.	TRBV2	TRBJ1-2	.	TGTGCCAGCAGTGAAGAGGCAGGCGTGTATGGCTACACCTTC	CASSEEAGVYGYTF
.	TRBV6-5	TRBJ2-7	.	TGTGCCAGCAGTTACGACAGGCCAAGCTCCTACGAGCAGTACTTC	CASSYDRPSSYEQYF
.	TRBV5-1	TRBJ1-1	TRBD1	TGCGCCAGCAGCTTGGAGGGGGCGAACACTGAAGCTTTCTTT	CASSLEGANTEAFF
.	TRBV27	TRBJ2-1	TRBD1	TGTGCCAGCAGTTCGCAACGGGACAGGGAGTTGAATGAGCAGTTCTTC	CASSSQRDRELNEQFF
.	TRBV21-1	TRBJ2-3	.	TGTGCCAGCAGCAAAGGTGACACTCAAGGAGCAGATACGCAGTATTTT	CASSKGDTQGADTQYF
.	TRBV27	TRBJ2-3	.	TGTGCCAGCAGTTTATCGATGGGGGATGCCCCTAGCACAGATACGCAGTATTTT	CASSLSMGDAPSTDTQYF
.	TRBV9	TRBJ1-6	.	TGTGCCAGCCTCTACGGGAATAATTCACCCCTCCACTTT	CASLYGNNSPLHF
.	TRBV6-6	TRBJ2-7	.	TGTGCCAGCAGTTATTATGTCGGGCAGACCTACGAGCAGTACTTC	CASSYYVGQTYEQYF
.	TRBV6-1	TRBJ2-1	TRBD2	TGTGCCAGCGGATCTAGCGGGGGGTTTAGTGAGCAGTTCTTC	CASGSSGGFSEQFF
.	TRBV7-9	TRBJ1-3	TRBD1	TGTGCCAGCAGCTCGCCAGGGGGCGCCTCTGGAAACACCATATATTTT	CASSSPGGASGNTIYF
.	TRBV7-2	TRBJ2-3	TRBD2	TGTGCCAGCAGCATCGGGACTACTGCGCAGTATTTT	CASSIGTTAQYF
.	TRBV7-2	TRBJ2-5	TRBD2	TGTGCCAGCAGCCCGCGGACTAGCGGGCCAGAGACCCAGTACTTC	CASSPRTSGPETQYF
once	TRBV4-2	TRBJ2-1	TRBD2	TGTGCCAGCAGCCAAGCTCTAGCGGGTCCTGGAAATGAGCAGTTCTTC	CASSQALAGPGNEQFF
once	TRBV7-2	TRBJ2-7	.	TGTGCCAGCAGCTTATGGGGGCAGCCTCTTACCTCCTACGAGCAGTACTTC	CASSLWGQPLTSYEQYF
.	TRBV7-9	TRBJ2-7	TRBD1	TGTGCCAGCAGCGCGGGACAGGAGAGCTCCTACGAGCAGTACTTC	CASSAGQESSYEQYF
once	TRBV19	TRBJ1-3	.	TGTGCCAGTAAAGGAAGGGGTTTACCTTCTGGAAACACCATATATTTT	CASKGRGLPSGNTIYF
.	TRBV4-2	TRBJ2-7	.	TGTGCCAGCAGCCAAGTGCCCAGGGAGGTCTCCTACGAGCAGTACTTC	CASSQVPREVSYEQYF
.	TRBV6-5	TRBJ1-1	.	TGTGCCAGCAGTTACTCGAGTTTAGGTGTCACTGAAGCTTTCTTT	CASSYSSLGVTEAFF
.	TRBV6-5	TRBJ1-1	.	TGTGCCAGCAGTTACTCAGTGGCCGGGTTCACTGAAGCTTTCTTT	CASSYSVAGFTEAFF
.	TRBV4-1	TRBJ1-1	.	TGCGCCACGGGGGCCATGAACACTGAAGCTTTCTTT	CATGAMNTEAFF
.	TRBV28	TRBJ1-5	TRBD1	TGTGCCAGTAAGGGGGCGGGTTATCAGCCCCAGCATTTT	CASKGAGYQPQHF
.	TRBV5-5	TRBJ1-1	.	TGTGCCAGCAGCTTGCTCGGAGGGGATTCCAGAACTGAAGCTTTCTTT	CASSLLGGDSRTEAFF
.	TRBV9	TRBJ1-2	.	TGTGCCAGCAGCGTAAACGGGGGTCGTGGCTACACCTTC	CASSVNGGRGYTF
.	TRBV6-5	TRBJ1-2	.	TGTGCCAGCAGCCCGATTTCGGGACACGGCTACACCTTC	CASSPISGHGYTF
.	TRBV30	TRBJ1-6	.	TGTGCCTGGAGTGTACTGGAGGGTTCACCCCTCCACTTT	CAWSVLEGSPLHF
.	TRBV7-2	TRBJ1-2	TRBD1	TGTGCCAGCAGCTTACTACAGGGGGCTTATGGCTACACCTTC	CASSLLQGAYGYTF
.	TRBV7-3	TRBJ2-3	.	TGTGCCAGCAGCTCCACTTATGGCCATGGGGATACGCAGTATTTT	CASSSTYGHGDTQYF
.	TRBV4-2	TRBJ1-2	.	TGTGCCAGCAGCCAAGATTTATGGGGAATTAAGGACTATGGCTACACCTTC	CASSQDLWGIKDYGYTF
.	TRBV30	TRBJ2-3	TRBD2	TGTGCCTGGAGTAACCTAGCGGGGGCGAGCACAGATACGCAGTATTTT	CAWSNLAGASTDTQYF
.	TRBV11-1	TRBJ1-1	.	TGTGCCAGCAGCTTATTCCGGGGGAGGGACACTGAAGCTTTCTTT	CASSLFRGRDTEAFF
.	TRBV6-6	TRBJ2-7	.	TGTGCCAGCAGTCCACACGAGCAACTCTACGAGCAGTACTTC	CASSPHEQLYEQYF
.	TRBV4-3	TRBJ2-5	TRBD1	TGCGCCAGCAGCCGGGACAGGGGAGAGACCCAGTACTTC	CASSRDRGETQYF
.	TRBV7-7	TRBJ2-1	TRBD1	TGTGCTAGCAGCTTAGGACCCGGGACAGGGGATGAGCAGTTCTTC	CASSLGPGTGDEQFF
.	TRBV5-4	TRBJ2-5	.	TGTGCCAGCAGCTTGGACGGGGGCGGGGAGACCCAGTACTTC	CASSLDGGGETQYF
.	TRBV30	TRBJ1-2	.	TGTGCCTGGAGTGTACAACCGGGGGGCTATGGCTACACCTTC	CAWSVQPGGYGYTF
.	TRBV7-2	TRBJ2-7	TRBD2	TGTGCCAGCAGCTCGGGAGCTAGCGGGGGCGAGCAGTACTTC	CASSSGASGGEQYF
.	TRBV7-2	TRBJ2-5	.	TGTGCCAGCAGCTTAAACCAGAACTCAGAGACCCAGTACTTC	CASSLNQNSETQYF